These 5 T cell receptor beta chains were sequenced from one sample in a study of blood T cell repertoires in COVID-19. The repertoire was sequenced with immunoSEQ multiplex PCR; TCRdb's copy has only in-frame clones and lacks some. This table holds 200,000 to 300,000 clones, about 88% found once. Sequencing was performed on peripheral blood. The receptor set was obtained from a man aged 25 to 40 with active or convalescent COVID-19.

The rearrangement uses TRBV27 and TRBJ2-2; the D gene is possibly TRBD2 (6 bases). The CDR3 length is 15 residues. The ends were cut back, 2 bases at V and 2 bases at J, with 9 bases in the middle. The germline CDR1 and CDR2 sequences are MNHEY and SMNVEV (reference sequence). CDR3 sequence: CASSLGGTNTGELFF. The CDR3, as DNA: TGTGCCAGCAGTTTAGGAGGGACCAACACCGGGGAGCTGTTTTTT.

V is TRBV5-6 and J is TRBJ2-7; D not resolved. Trimming left V 0 bases short and J 6 bases short, with 7 bases between. Germline V gives CDR1 SGHDT, CDR2 YYEEEE. The CDR3 consists of 12 residues. CDR3 DNA: TGTGCCAGCAGCTTGGTTACTGCCGAGCAGTACTTC. This gives the protein CASSLVTAEQYF.

The chain combines TRBV29-1 with TRBJ2-4; possible D gene TRBD1, 5 bases. V was cut by 7 bases and J by 6 bases, with 13 bases left in between. The germline CDR1 and CDR2 sequences are SQVTM and ANQGSEA. This CDR3 contains 12 residues. The CDR3 DNA is TGCAGCGCTCTGACAGCCGTAAACATTCAGTACTTC. Its protein product is CSALTAVNIQYF.

The table lists this clone with a few counts. The chain joins TRBV6-1 to TRBJ2-7, with a weak D call TRBD2 (6 bases). There are 15 residues in the CDR3. The germline V gene has CDR1 MNHNS and CDR2 SASEGT. Trimming took off 2 bases at V and 2 bases at J, with 13 bases between the two ends. The CDR3 DNA reads TGTGCCAGCAGTGAAATACTAACGGGGGCCTACGAGCAGTACTTC. This codes for CASSEILTGAYEQYF.

This clone showed up just a few times. This chain links TRBV5-1 with TRBJ2-1, with D perhaps TRBD2 (5 bases). Germline CDR1 SGHRS, CDR2 YFSETQ. V shed 4 bases and J shed 3 bases, with 11 bases lying between them. The CDR3 covers 14 residues. The CDR3 loop is CASSQLEGYNEQFF. CDR3 nucleotides: TGCGCCAGCAGCCAACTAGAGGGCTACAATGAGCAGTTCTTC.